A single sample is the source of the 13 T cell receptor beta chains below, sequenced in a study of shared clonotypes between healthy human individuals. Clones were read by immunoSEQ multiplex PCR, and TCRdb kept only the in-frame ones, dropping some. The sample has some 530,000 clones, about 72% seen once; the top ten hold 12%. The specimen sequenced was PBMCs. All receptors come from a woman aged 40-49 years in good health. Some clones in this sample may be carry-over from other donors' samples.

The chain is built from TRBV28 and TRBJ2-1; D remains unclear. The CDR3 sequence is 12 residues long. The V gene lost 4 bases and the J gene lost 6 bases, with 7 bases spanning the gap. The germline gives CDR1 MDHEN, CDR2 SYDVKM. This CDR3 is CASSYFPNEQFF. In DNA form, the CDR3 reads TGTGCCAGCAGTTATTTCCCCAATGAGCAGTTCTTC.

J is TRBJ2-5 and V is TRBV6-1; the match to TRBD2 covers 11 bases. The CDR3 is 14 amino acids. Looked up from germline, CDR1 is MNHNS and CDR2 is SASEGT. The trim removed 8 bases at V and 4 bases at J, leaving 6 bases unmatched. CDR3 region: CASLGLAGGETQYF. Here the CDR3 DNA reads TGTGCCAGCTTAGGGCTAGCGGGAGGAGAGACCCAGTACTTC.

V is TRBV19 and J is TRBJ2-3; 9 bases align to TRBD1. CDR3 length: 15 amino acids. V was clipped by 3 bases and J by 4 bases; unmatched bases: 5. CDR1 and CDR2 from the germline V gene are LNHDA and SQIVND (reference sequence). The CDR3 DNA follows: TGTGCCAGTAGTATCACAGGGGGCTGGGCAGATACGCAGTATTTT. Translation gives CASSITGGWADTQYF.

The chain carries TRBV5-1 and TRBJ2-3, with 9 bases identical to TRBD2. V shed 7 bases and J 4 bases; nucleotides not matched to a gene: 1. CDR3 length: 12 residues. Germline assignment: CDR1 SGHRS and CDR2 YFSETQ. Here the CDR3 DNA reads TGCGCCAGCCAGCGGGAGGCAGATACGCAGTATTTT. Protein: CASQREADTQYF.

The V and J genes are TRBV19 and TRBJ1-4; 8 positions match TRBD1. Germline values: CDR1 LNHDA, CDR2 SQIVND (reference sequence). Trimming removed 6 bases from V and 6 bases from J; junction bases left unmatched: 9. The CDR3 runs 15 residues. The CDR3 region is CASRYAGTGDEKLFF. The CDR3, as DNA: TGTGCCAGTAGATACGCCGGGACAGGTGATGAAAAACTGTTTTTT.

The chain combines TRBV7-3 with TRBJ2-1, with TRBD2 matching over 7 bases. The CDR3 contains 16 residues. J gave up 0 bases and V 1 base, and 3 bases lay outside the gene matches. Germline V gene sequence: CDR1 SGHTA, CDR2 FQGTGA. The DNA for the CDR3 is TGTGCCAGCAGCTTAAGCAGGACTAGCTCCTACAATGAGCAGTTCTTC. This encodes CASSLSRTSSYNEQFF.

The gene calls are TRBV5-1 and TRBJ2-5; the D is unclear. The CDR3 contains 14 residues. Trimming shortened V by 0 bases and J by 5 bases, and 11 bases separated the two germline ends. Germline CDR1 SGHRS, CDR2 YFSETQ. The CDR3 DNA reads as TGCGCCAGCAGCTTGGGCTCCTTGCAGGAGACCCAGTACTTC. Amino acid sequence: CASSLGSLQETQYF.

The chain combines TRBV28 with TRBJ2-1, with D possibly matching TRBD1 (7 bases). This CDR3 spans 14 amino acids. V was pared by 3 bases and J by 7 bases, with 13 bases between. The germline gives CDR1 MDHEN, CDR2 SYDVKM. CDR3 in amino acids: CASSLTGTLNEQFF. As DNA, the CDR3 is TGTGCCAGCAGTTTGACAGGGACTTTGAATGAGCAGTTCTTC.

The chain has TRBV7-2 and TRBJ2-4; 13 bases fit TRBD2. J was trimmed by 2 bases and V by 5 bases; bases with no gene match: 6. There are 17 residues in the CDR3. CDR1 is SGHTA and CDR2 is FQGNSA in the germline V gene. The CDR3 coding sequence is TGTGCCAGCAGCCCCGCGGGACTAGCGGGAACCAAAAACATTCAGTACTTC. Its protein product is CASSPAGLAGTKNIQYF.

The chain employs TRBV15 and TRBJ2-7; possible D gene TRBD2, 6 bases. The CDR3 loop spans 15 amino acids. Germline assignment: CDR1 LNHNV and CDR2 YYDKDF (reference sequence). The V end was cut by 0 bases, the J end by 3 bases, with 12 bases between. The chain's CDR3 is CATSRDMRGGYEQYF. CDR3 DNA: TGTGCCACCAGCAGAGATATGAGGGGAGGCTACGAGCAGTACTTC. The full variable domain, its missing parts supplied by reference TRBV15 and TRBJ2-7, is DAMVIQNPRYQVTQFGKPVTLSCSQTLNHNVMYWYQQKSSQAPKLLFHYYDKDFNNEADTPDNFQSRRPNTSFCFLDIRSPGLGDTAMYLCATSRDMRGGYEQYFGPGTRLTVT.

The gene calls are TRBV19 and TRBJ2-2; D is unresolved. V dropped 7 bases and J dropped 0 bases, with 6 bases sitting between them. Germline V lookup: CDR1 LNHDA, CDR2 SQIVND (reference sequence). CDR3 size: 13 residues. The CDR3 coding sequence is TGTGCCAGTACCACCCCGAACACCGGGGAGCTGTTTTTT. Protein: CASTTPNTGELFF.

The genes are TRBV19 and TRBJ2-7, with 8 bases that match TRBD2. CDR1 is LNHDA, CDR2 SQIVND, per germline (reference sequence). The length of the CDR3 is 13 residues. Losses at the gene ends were 6 bases for V and 3 bases for J; bases not matched to a gene: 4. The CDR3 spells CASSMGLVYEQYF. CDR3 nucleotides: TGTGCCAGTAGCATGGGACTAGTCTACGAGCAGTACTTC.

This CDR3 is CASTQTSPYNEQFF. The CDR3 nucleotides read TGTGCCAGCACCCAGACTAGCCCCTACAATGAGCAGTTCTTC. This chain links TRBV27 with TRBJ2-1; 7 nucleotides agree with TRBD2. The germline V gene has CDR1 MNHEY and CDR2 SMNVEV (reference sequence). CDR3 length: 14 amino acids. V lost 7 bases and J lost 2; bases outside the gene matches: 5.